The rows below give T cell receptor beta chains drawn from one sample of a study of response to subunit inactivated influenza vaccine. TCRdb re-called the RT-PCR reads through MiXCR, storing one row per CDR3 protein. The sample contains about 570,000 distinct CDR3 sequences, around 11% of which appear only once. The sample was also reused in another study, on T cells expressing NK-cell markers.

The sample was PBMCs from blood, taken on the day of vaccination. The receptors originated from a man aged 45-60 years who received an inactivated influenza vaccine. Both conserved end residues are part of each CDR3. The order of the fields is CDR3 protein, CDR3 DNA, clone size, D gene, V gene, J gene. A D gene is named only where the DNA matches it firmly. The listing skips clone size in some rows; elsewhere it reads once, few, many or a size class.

CASSPLGTGNSPLHF	TGTGCCAGCAGCCCTCTCGGGACAGGCAATTCACCCCTCCACTTT	few	TRBD1	TRBV14	TRBJ1-6
CSARGQGKETQYF	TGCAGTGCTAGAGGGCAGGGGAAAGAGACCCAGTACTTC	-	-	TRBV20-1	TRBJ2-5
CASSLLISDTQYF	TGTGCCAGCAGCTTACTGATTTCAGATACGCAGTATTTT	-	-	TRBV9	TRBJ2-3
CASSLDGLDTYGYTF	TGCGCCAGCAGCTTGGACGGACTCGACACTTATGGCTACACCTTC	few	-	TRBV5-1	TRBJ1-2
CASSQGPQGAYNEQFF	TGTGCCAGCAGCCAAGGTCCCCAGGGCGCGTACAATGAGCAGTTCTTC	few	-	TRBV4-2	TRBJ2-1
CASSPPLGVGSEQYF	TGTGCCAGCAGCCCACCATTGGGGGTTGGTTCCGAGCAGTACTTC	many	-	TRBV6-1	TRBJ2-7
CASSINQGRQGVQPQHF	TGTGCCAGTAGTATAAATCAGGGTCGGCAGGGGGTTCAGCCCCAGCATTTT	-	TRBD1	TRBV19	TRBJ1-5
CASSLPGAYGYTF	TGTGCCAGCAGCTTACCAGGGGCCTATGGCTACACCTTC	many	-	TRBV7-9	TRBJ1-2
CASSPAGTQETQYF	TGTGCCAGCTCACCTGCAGGGACTCAAGAGACCCAGTACTTC	-	-	TRBV18	TRBJ2-5
CASSVDSRRETQYF	TGTGCCAGCAGCGTAGATTCGCGTCGAGAGACCCAGTACTTC	-	-	TRBV9	TRBJ2-5
CASSPPGLAGINEQFF	TGTGCCAGCAGCCCTCCGGGACTAGCGGGAATAAATGAGCAGTTCTTC	many	TRBD2	TRBV7-2	TRBJ2-1
CASSQLTGGYEQYF	TGTGCCAGCAGCCAACTGACAGGGGGCTACGAGCAGTACTTC	few	TRBD1	TRBV2	TRBJ2-7
CASSTGGTSHTDTQYF	TGTGCCAGCAGCACAGGGGGCACATCCCACACAGATACGCAGTATTTT	many	TRBD1	TRBV3-1	TRBJ2-3
CSARDDPGWTYNSPLHF	TGCAGTGCTAGAGATGACCCGGGATGGACCTATAATTCACCCCTCCACTTT	few	-	TRBV20-1	TRBJ1-6
CASSLASGQGGLLAKNIQYF	TGCGCCAGCAGCTTGGCCTCGGGACAGGGGGGGCTACTAGCCAAAAACATTCAGTACTTC	many	TRBD1	TRBV5-1	TRBJ2-4
CSVFREYEQYF	TGCAGTGTTTTTCGGGAGTACGAGCAGTACTTC	-	-	TRBV20-1	TRBJ2-7
CSAAPGLGRNIQYF	TGCAGTGCCGCCCCCGGACTAGGGAGAAACATTCAGTACTTC	few	TRBD2	TRBV20-1	TRBJ2-4
CASSVDPTVDEQFF	TGTGCCAGCAGCGTAGACCCGACGGTGGATGAGCAGTTCTTC	few	-	TRBV9	TRBJ2-1
CASSPPDGGYTF	TGTGCCAGCAGCCCCCCTGACGGCGGCTACACCTTC	once	-	TRBV7-9	TRBJ1-2
CASSLALASREQYF	TGTGCCAGCAGCTTAGCCCTTGCAAGCCGGGAGCAGTACTTC	many	-	TRBV11-2	TRBJ2-7
CASSTTVNYGYTF	TGTGCCAGCAGTACGACAGTGAACTATGGCTACACCTTC	-	-	TRBV12-3/TRBV12-4	TRBJ1-2
CASSLRGGFGEQYF	TGTGCCAGCAGTTTGCGGGGGGGGTTTGGCGAGCAGTACTTC	-	TRBD2	TRBV12-3/TRBV12-4	TRBJ2-7
CASSPGHTDTQYF	TGTGCCAGCAGCCCGGGCCACACAGATACGCAGTATTTT	-	-	TRBV16	TRBJ2-3
CATSRDLAGELFF	TGTGCCACCAGCAGAGATCTCGCCGGGGAGCTGTTTTTT	-	-	TRBV15	TRBJ2-2
CSARVVGGGETQYF	TGCAGTGCTAGAGTTGTGGGAGGAGGTGAGACCCAGTACTTC	many	-	TRBV20-1	TRBJ2-5
CAWSVDRGTEAFF	TGTGCCTGGAGCGTAGACAGGGGGACTGAAGCTTTCTTT	few	TRBD1	TRBV30	TRBJ1-1
CASSLVQGLIEQYF	TGCGCCAGCAGCCTGGTTCAGGGGTTGATCGAGCAGTACTTC	-	-	TRBV5-1	TRBJ2-7
CASSKALCSGAADTQYF	TGTGCCAGCAGCAAAGCGCTTTGTAGCGGGGCTGCAGATACGCAGTATTTT	-	-	TRBV21-1	TRBJ2-3
CASSWGLLQFF	TGCGCCAGCAGCTGGGGATTGCTGCAGTTCTTC	many	-	TRBV5-1	TRBJ2-1
CASKEREYEQYF	TGTGCCAGCAAGGAGCGGGAGTACGAGCAGTACTTC	-	TRBD2	TRBV28	TRBJ2-7
CASTYSGVNGEQYF	TGTGCCAGCACCTACAGTGGGGTGAATGGCGAGCAGTACTTC	few	-	TRBV11-2	TRBJ2-7
CSASSGRAVETQYF	TGCAGTGCGAGTAGCGGGAGGGCGGTAGAGACCCAGTACTTC	-	TRBD2	TRBV20-1	TRBJ2-5
CASSLEGDPIQTQYF	TGTGCCAGCAGTTTAGAGGGAGACCCCATCCAGACCCAGTACTTC	few	-	TRBV12-3/TRBV12-4	TRBJ2-5
CASSQRTNYGYTF	TGTGCCAGCAGCCAAAGAACTAACTATGGCTACACCTTC	few	-	TRBV6-2/TRBV6-3	TRBJ1-2
CATSRDLGTSGIYEQFF	TGTGCCACCAGCAGAGATCTCGGGACTAGCGGGATATATGAGCAGTTCTTC	-	TRBD2	TRBV15	TRBJ2-1
CASSQDRTGVGYTF	TGTGCCAGCAGCCAAGATCGGACAGGGGTTGGCTACACCTTC	-	TRBD1	TRBV14	TRBJ1-2
CASSLERESKFF	TGCGCCAGCAGCTTGGAGCGGGAGTCGAAGTTCTTC	few	TRBD2	TRBV5-1	TRBJ2-1
CASSYSPGTMNTEAFF	TGTGCCAGCAGTTACTCCCCGGGGACTATGAACACTGAAGCTTTCTTT	few	-	TRBV6-5	TRBJ1-1
CASSQDRDEQYF	TGTGCCAGCAGTCAGGACAGGGACGAGCAGTACTTC	few	TRBD1	TRBV4-2	TRBJ2-7
CASSQGLPGDFTDTQYF	TGTGCCAGCAGCCAAGGGCTCCCGGGGGACTTCACAGATACGCAGTATTTT	few	-	TRBV3-1	TRBJ2-3
CASSLSGQGITEAFF	TGTGCCAGCAGTTTATCGGGGCAGGGGATCACTGAAGCTTTCTTT	few	-	TRBV27	TRBJ1-1
CASSYDAGVNTGELFF	TGTGCCAGCAGTTATGATGCAGGGGTAAACACCGGGGAGCTGTTTTTT	few	-	TRBV12-3/TRBV12-4	TRBJ2-2
CASTGRDSTDTQYF	TGTGCCAGCACGGGACGGGACAGCACAGATACGCAGTATTTT	few	-	TRBV12-3/TRBV12-4	TRBJ2-3
CASSPSRDRVSSYTF	TGTGCCAGCAGCCCTTCAAGGGACAGGGTGTCTAGTTACACCTTC	few	TRBD1	TRBV7-2	TRBJ1-2
CAGGTAGGYTF	TGTGCCGGTGGGACAGCGGGAGGCTACACCTTC	few	TRBD1	TRBV11-2	TRBJ1-2
CASSRLAGTGLSGTDTQYF	TGTGCCAGCAGCCGACTAGCGGGAACGGGTCTGTCGGGCACAGATACGCAGTATTTT	many	TRBD2	TRBV3-1	TRBJ2-3
CATSRGGVTDTQYF	TGTGCCACCTCCCGGGGGGGGGTCACAGATACGCAGTATTTT	few	TRBD2	TRBV28	TRBJ2-3
CASKRGPPGEQYF	TGTGCCAGCAAGAGAGGACCCCCTGGGGAGCAGTACTTC	few	-	TRBV28	TRBJ2-7
CASSEAPATYNEQFF	TGTGCCAGCTCGGAGGCCCCCGCGACCTACAATGAGCAGTTCTTC	few	-	TRBV18	TRBJ2-1
CASRDLTDRMNTEAFF	TGTGCCAGTAGAGACTTAACGGACAGGATGAACACTGAAGCTTTCTTT	few	TRBD1	TRBV6-2/TRBV6-3	TRBJ1-1
CASSSIRQGGLGYTF	TGTGCCAGCAGTTCTATCCGACAGGGAGGATTGGGCTACACCTTC	many	TRBD1	TRBV28	TRBJ1-2
CASSAGHNYGYTF	TGCGCCAGCAGCGCAGGGCATAACTATGGCTACACCTTC	-	-	TRBV4-3	TRBJ1-2
CASSLGSGAYNEQFF	TGTGCCAGCAGTTTAGGTAGCGGAGCATACAATGAGCAGTTCTTC	many	-	TRBV12-3/TRBV12-4	TRBJ2-1